Listed below are T cell receptor beta chains from one sample, sequenced in a study of blood T cell repertoires in COVID-19. Clones were sequenced by immunoSEQ multiplex PCR, and TCRdb holds only the in-frame ones, with some missing. Altogether 240,000 or so clones are present, about 90% being singletons, with the ten largest covering over 0.75%. The sequencing input was PBMCs or T cells enriched from blood (not recorded which). The source of these receptors is a man aged 45-65 years who had been exposed to COVID-19. Each CDR3 is given with its conserved first and last residue. Fields, in order: J gene, V gene, CDR3 protein.

j_gene: TRBJ2-3; v_gene: TRBV18; CDR3aa: CASSSFRDRGTDTQYF
j_gene: TRBJ2-3; v_gene: TRBV3-1/TRBV3-2; CDR3aa: CASSQVGPADTQYF
j_gene: TRBJ1-4; v_gene: TRBV27; CDR3aa: CASSPRLNEKLFF
j_gene: TRBJ2-3; v_gene: TRBV5-4; CDR3aa: CASSFPGYTQYF
j_gene: TRBJ1-4; v_gene: TRBV4-1; CDR3aa: CASSPPNEGKLFF
j_gene: TRBJ2-1; v_gene: TRBV5-5; CDR3aa: CASSSLTSGTNNEQFF
j_gene: TRBJ2-3; v_gene: TRBV3-1/TRBV3-2; CDR3aa: CASSPGGTVLGTDTQYF
j_gene: TRBJ1-5; v_gene: TRBV19; CDR3aa: CASSRGTGHAGQPQHF
j_gene: TRBJ1-2; v_gene: TRBV7-8; CDR3aa: CASSLDTVSLYGYTF
j_gene: TRBJ1-1; v_gene: TRBV7-9; CDR3aa: CASSPDTLDRVRGTEAFF
j_gene: TRBJ2-3; v_gene: TRBV9; CDR3aa: CASSISGRATGTDTQYF
j_gene: TRBJ2-5; v_gene: TRBV4-2; CDR3aa: CASSPLWQGQETQYF
j_gene: TRBJ1-6; v_gene: TRBV5-1; CDR3aa: CASSMKLGGTDSPLHF
j_gene: TRBJ1-2; v_gene: TRBV15; CDR3aa: CATSRGGAHTF
j_gene: TRBJ2-3; v_gene: TRBV28; CDR3aa: CASSSPQLESDTQYF
j_gene: TRBJ1-2; v_gene: TRBV6-5; CDR3aa: CASGGLGYGYTF
j_gene: TRBJ1-2; v_gene: TRBV6-5; CDR3aa: CASRRDRKYGYTF
j_gene: TRBJ2-3; v_gene: TRBV9; CDR3aa: CASSPVAADTQYF
j_gene: TRBJ2-1; v_gene: TRBV5-6; CDR3aa: CASSLARLADTYNEQFF
j_gene: TRBJ2-7; v_gene: TRBV28; CDR3aa: CASSLPQSYEQYF
j_gene: TRBJ1-5; v_gene: TRBV19; CDR3aa: CASSIALANQPQHF
j_gene: TRBJ2-3; v_gene: TRBV28; CDR3aa: CASSRPLSTDTQYF
j_gene: TRBJ2-2; v_gene: TRBV10-1; CDR3aa: CASSSAGNTGELFF
j_gene: TRBJ2-3; v_gene: TRBV7-9; CDR3aa: CASSLAGGGSDTQYF
j_gene: TRBJ1-4; v_gene: TRBV2; CDR3aa: CASSVEGGLEKLFF
j_gene: TRBJ1-6; v_gene: TRBV10-3; CDR3aa: CAISSAGGLYSPLHF
j_gene: TRBJ1-3; v_gene: TRBV30; CDR3aa: CAWSILSSGNTIYF
j_gene: TRBJ1-1; v_gene: TRBV28; CDR3aa: CASRGQGRGTEAFF
j_gene: TRBJ1-2; v_gene: TRBV19; CDR3aa: CASSWRESYTF
j_gene: TRBJ2-7; v_gene: TRBV6-2/TRBV6-3; CDR3aa: CASSYRDNSYEQYF
j_gene: TRBJ1-2; v_gene: TRBV28; CDR3aa: CASSPRTGHYGYTF
j_gene: TRBJ1-1; v_gene: TRBV5-1; CDR3aa: CASSEGGLGTEAFF
j_gene: TRBJ1-3; v_gene: TRBV9; CDR3aa: CASSAAAGNTIYF
j_gene: TRBJ1-1; v_gene: TRBV9; CDR3aa: CASSVVGAGEAFF
j_gene: TRBJ1-1; v_gene: TRBV13; CDR3aa: CASKSRVSTEAFF
j_gene: TRBJ1-4; v_gene: TRBV15; CDR3aa: CATSRDGQPNEKLFF
j_gene: TRBJ2-2; v_gene: TRBV5-1; CDR3aa: CASSSPGIGGTGELFF